Listed here are 9 T cell receptor beta chains from one sample, sequenced in a study of blood T cell repertoires in COVID-19. Sequenced by immunoSEQ multiplex PCR; TCRdb stores in-frame clones only, minus some. The sample lists 98,000 or so clones; 89% were seen once. Sample: peripheral blood. These TCRs come from a man in his fifties or sixties with COVID-19, enrolled during active disease.

This chain's CDR3 is CSGGTGEDNEQFF. As DNA, the CDR3 is TGCAGCGGGGGGACAGGGGAGGACAATGAGCAGTTCTTC. This rearrangement joins TRBV29-1 to TRBJ2-1; 10 bases line up with TRBD1. Germline V gene data show CDR1 as SQVTM and CDR2 as ANQGSEA. The CDR3 sequence is 13 residues long. V gave up 7 bases and J gave up 5 bases; unmatched junction bases: 5.

The V and J genes are TRBV19 and TRBJ1-6; D unresolved. V dropped 3 bases and J dropped 0 bases, with 9 bases sitting between them. The CDR3 has 16 amino acids. The V gene's germline CDR1 is LNHDA and CDR2 SQIVND (reference sequence). The CDR3 here is CASSISLSSYNSPLHF. Here the CDR3 DNA reads TGTGCCAGTAGTATCTCGCTGAGCTCCTATAATTCACCCCTCCACTTT.

V gene TRBV27 combines with J gene TRBJ1-5, with 8 bases identical to TRBD1. The CDR3 is 13 amino acids. Trimming took 6 bases from V and 5 from J; bases not matched to a gene: 3. The V gene's germline CDR1 is MNHEY and CDR2 SMNVEV (reference sequence). CDR3 in DNA: TGTGCCAGCAGAAGACAGGGGCATCAGCCCCAGCATTTT. It translates to CASRRQGHQPQHF.

This sequence joins TRBV27 and TRBJ2-4; 7 nucleotides align to TRBD1. From germline, CDR1 is MNHEY and CDR2 SMNVEV (reference sequence). Unmatched junction bases numbered 11, after V lost 10 bases and J lost 8 bases. This CDR3 comprises 13 residues. The CDR3 reads CATVPAGGDIQYF. CDR3 DNA: TGTGCCACCGTCCCGGCAGGGGGAGACATTCAGTACTTC.

This chain links TRBV19 with TRBJ2-4; 8 bases map to TRBD2. CDR3 length: 16 amino acids. Germline CDR1 reads LNHDA; CDR2 reads SQIVND (reference sequence). V shed 7 bases and J 1 base; nucleotides not matched to a gene: 9. This chain's CDR3 is CASTQGREVAKNIQYF. In DNA, the CDR3 is TGTGCCAGTACCCAGGGGCGGGAGGTGGCCAAAAACATTCAGTACTTC.

This clone was seen only a few times. The V call is TRBV19, the J call TRBJ1-1; maybe TRBD1 (6 bases). The CDR3 contains 11 residues. With 10 bases removed from V and 1 base from J, the gap between germline ends came to 7 bases. The germline gives CDR1 LNHDA, CDR2 SQIVND (reference sequence). In DNA, the CDR3 is TGTGCCACGGGACAGAACACTGAAGCTTTCTTT. Its protein is CATGQNTEAFF.

V is TRBV5-6 and J is TRBJ2-1, with 14 bases identical to TRBD2. Germline loops: CDR1 SGHDT, CDR2 YYEEEE. This CDR3 has 15 amino acids. V lost 4 bases, J lost 7 bases, and 4 bases stayed unmatched. CDR3 DNA: TGTGCCAGCAGCGTAGGACTAGCGGGAGGTAATGAGCAGTTCTTC. Encoded protein: CASSVGLAGGNEQFF.

In DNA form, the CDR3 reads TGCAGCGTTGTTTTTGGTGGCATTTCAGATACGCAGTATTTT. Its translation: CSVVFGGISDTQYF. The chain links TRBV29-1 to TRBJ2-3; D is uncertain. The CDR3 spans 14 residues. Germline V gene lookup returns CDR1 SQVTM and CDR2 ANQGSEA. Trimming removed 4 bases from V and 4 bases from J, with 15 bases in between.

CDR3 residues: CASSRDFLREQYF. DNA of the CDR3: TGCGCCAGCAGCCGGGACTTCCTACGAGAGCAGTACTTC. The chain couples TRBV10-1 to TRBJ2-7; the D gene is possibly TRBD2 (6 bases). The length of the CDR3 is 13 residues. V lost 6 bases, J lost 7 bases, and 16 bases lay in between. Germline CDR1 reads WNHNN; CDR2 reads SYGVQD (reference sequence).